This entry describes one T cell receptor beta chain. Which antigen it targets is not known. There are no base qualities to consult, and no much larger clone falls within one base. The sample originates from a study of shared clonotypes between healthy human individuals (dated by TCRdb to between 2020 and 2021). Study-level background: Two women and a few men aged 18 to 49 years were included in the cohort. Per donor, three plates each were used for CD4 naive and CD4 memory, two for CD8 naive, and one for CD8 memory. The study deeply sequenced blood TCR repertoires of about 5 healthy adults to estimate repertoire size and the extent of clonotype sharing between individuals. To increase sequencing depth and limit assay-specific biases, different laboratories used diverse techniques to prepare libraries and sequence TCR repertoires. Leukapheresis yielded between about 0.9 and 9 billion PBMCs per donor. Here is what the overall study found, with its caveats: Estimated clonotype richness was generally larger for naive than for memory subsets. The genetic and exposure-history diversity represented was limited by the small number of donors. About 5% of naive CD4, 3.5% of naive CD8, about 2.5% of memory CD4, and roughly 0.4% of memory CD8 clonotypes were shared across four donors. Sampling was restricted to blood, and TCR repertoires in tissues likely differ from the TCR repertoires found in blood. Based on pairwise subsampling, the degree of clonotype sharing among donors was expected to be affected by sequencing depth. Rarefaction of sorted-subset datasets indicated incomplete sequencing despite the large sequencing depth. Compared with non-shared clonotypes, clonotypes shared by all four sorted-subset donors had higher generation probabilities.

The donors were healthy, HIV-negative adults with no recently reported acute infections or vaccinations. Every donor was a Caucasian adult residing in Nashville, Tennessee, USA. CD8 memory samples were composed of magnetically selected CD45RO+ cells combined with CCR7-negative CD45RA+ effector memory (TemRA) cells. After blood collection by leukapheresis, PBMCs were isolated using Ficoll-Histopaque density gradient centrifugation and then cryopreserved in the vapor phase of liquid nitrogen. Purity and quantity of every magnetically sorted T cell population were checked by analytical flow cytometry. Genomic DNA was isolated from every sorted fraction and measured by UV absorbance on a Nanodrop 2000c. CDR1 and CDR2 were assigned from the germline V gene (reference sequence) as LNHDA and SQIVND. V is reduced by 7 bases and J by 6 bases, leaving a spacing of 16 bases between them. The CDR3 sequence holds 14 residues, the cysteine and phenylalanine included. Only CDR3 DNA remains: 42 bases, in frame from the first base.

Using the deep immunoSEQ assay, multiplex PCR amplified TCR CDR3 regions from genomic DNA. Extracted genomic DNA from each cell subset was distributed evenly across all wells of several immunoSEQ 96-well plates, and each plate was treated as a replicate. For sorted subsets, around 200 ng genomic DNA, equal to about 30,000 T cell genomes, was loaded into each replicate PCR. Purified libraries were quantified with a Qubit 3.0 fluorometer, sized on a Bioanalyzer 2100, and re-quantified with the KAPA Library Quantification kit. Every immunoSEQ 96-well plate was sequenced on a dedicated single-read 150-cycle Illumina NextSeq 550 flow cell. From the authors' description of their analysis: Because the immunoSEQ output included only junctional sequences and no quality scores, the filtering could not be the same as the filtering used for full-length reads. To assign V/J genes and CDR3, sequences were annotated against IMGT germline references using PyIR, a Python wrapper for IgBLAST v1.9. Any read was removed if the V/J assignment was weak (E-value above 1e-6), the CDR3 was missing, or the read contained stop codons, out-of-frame junctions, or ambiguous translated residues. V3J clonotypes were defined as sequences sharing the same inferred V gene, J gene, and CDR3 amino acid sequence. The percentage overlap between two repertoires was calculated by dividing the number of shared unique clonotypes by the size of the smaller repertoire. Three approaches were used to assess repertoire richness: RTK rarefaction, the Chao1 estimator, and Recon v2.1 estimates of unobserved clonotypes. OLGA was used to compute generation probabilities for all TCRbeta clonotypes that the gDNA method yielded from a handful of donors. TCRdb retrieved this table from immuneACCESS and kept in-frame rearrangements only. Not all clones are present; in checked studies, unresolved V genes account for under half, and no reason is known for the remainder. The V and J calls and clone size were taken over from that table, and D and trimming were inferred from the DNA. This sample is represented by 550,000 to 800,000 clones; about 90% of them were singletons. The ten largest account for approximately 35% of the sample.

The sample comprised memory CD8+ T cells from PBMCs. The cell subset or site label corresponds to: CD45RO+ cells pooled with CCR7-negative TemRA cells. The TCR sequence derives from a man aged 18 to 29 in good health. Some clones in this sample may be carry-over from other donors' samples. The V and J genes are TRBV19 and TRBJ1-5, and the D gene may be TRBD1, 6 bases matching. The CDR3 in this case is CASTGEIFLQPQHF. The bases are TGTGCCAGTACAGGGGAGATTTTCCTTCAGCCCCAGCATTTT.